One sample yielded the 5 T cell receptor beta chains listed below, sequenced in a study of blood T cell repertoires in COVID-19. TCRdb's table, derived via immunoSEQ multiplex PCR, lists solely in-frame clones and lacks some. The sample holds about 120,000 clones, roughly 90% seen once. Specimen: peripheral blood. The receptors stem from a man in his 70s who had recovered from COVID-19.

This clone was seen only once. The V call is TRBV27, the J call TRBJ2-7; TRBD2 aligns across 12 bases. Germline V gene lookup returns CDR1 MNHEY and CDR2 SMNVEV (reference sequence). V dropped 0 bases and J dropped 4; count of bases not matched to a gene: 1. The CDR3 has 15 amino acids. The chain's CDR3 is CASSLSGTSGYEQYF. As DNA, the CDR3 is TGTGCCAGCAGTTTATCCGGGACTAGCGGGTACGAGCAGTACTTC.

This clone was observed a handful of times. This rearrangement joins TRBV19 to TRBJ2-2, with TRBD2 as a possible D gene (5 bases). With 5 bases removed from V and 6 bases from J, the gap between germline ends came to 13 bases. Germline CDR1 is LNHDA and CDR2 is SQIVND (reference sequence). The CDR3 sequence is 14 residues long. The CDR3 DNA sequence: TGTGCCAGTAGTCGGGGTGGGAGCTCCGGGGAGCTGTTTTTT. Translating it yields CASSRGGSSGELFF.

The chain uses TRBV15 and TRBJ1-4; D is ambiguous. This CDR3 region has 15 residues. V lost 3 bases and J lost 0, with 8 bases in between. Per the germline V gene, CDR1 is LNHNV and CDR2 is YYDKDF (reference sequence). CDR3 loop: CATSRTDATNEKLFF. CDR3 in DNA: TGTGCCACCAGCAGGACTGATGCAACTAATGAAAAACTGTTTTTT.

The V call is TRBV5-1, the J call TRBJ2-3; TRBD2 matches 8 bases. Per germline, CDR1 SGHRS and CDR2 YFSETQ. This CDR3 region has 16 residues. V was clipped by 1 base and J by 0 bases; unmatched bases: 4. The chain's CDR3 is CASSLTGGGSTDTQYF. The CDR3 DNA is TGCGCCAGCAGCTTGACGGGCGGGGGGAGCACAGATACGCAGTATTTT.

CDR3 amino acids: CASSLQGATTEAFF. CDR3 DNA sequence: TGTGCCAGCAGCCTACAGGGGGCAACCACTGAAGCTTTCTTT. The rearrangement links TRBV7-9 to TRBJ1-1; 9 bases map to TRBD1. The V segment lost 5 bases and the J segment 4 bases; nucleotides outside the gene matches: 5. The CDR3 extends over 14 amino acids. The germline gives CDR1 SEHNR, CDR2 FQNEAQ (reference sequence). The complete variable domain, with remaining parts taken from reference TRBV7-9 and TRBJ1-1, reads DTGVSQNPRHKITKRGQNVTFRCDPISEHNRLYWYRQTLGQGPEFLTYFQNEAQLEKSRLLSDRFSAERPKGSFSTLEIQRTEQGDSAMYLCASSLQGATTEAFFGQGTRLTVV.